Following are 26 T cell receptor beta chains from one sample sequenced in a study of T cell responses to AZD1222 COVID-19 vaccine. TCRdb's table, derived via immunoSEQ multiplex PCR, lists solely in-frame clones and lacks some. The profile covers more than 100,000 clones, with about 90% appearing a single time and around 4.5% taken by the ten largest. Sequencing was performed on peripheral blood, taken on day 0 of AZD1222 vaccination. These receptors were obtained from an adult in good health.

The sample holds one count of this clone. This rearrangement joins TRBV5-6 to TRBJ1-5; possible D gene TRBD1, 5 bases. Germline CDR1 is SGHDT and CDR2 is YYEEEE. CDR3 size: 17 residues. With 0 bases removed from V and 0 bases from J, the gap between germline ends came to 13 bases. The CDR3 DNA reads as TGTGCCAGCAGCTTGGGCGGGGCTGGGGGTAGCAATCAGCCCCAGCATTTT. It specifies CASSLGGAGGSNQPQHF.

The chain uses TRBV19 and TRBJ2-7, with no clear D. The germline V gene has CDR1 LNHDA and CDR2 SQIVND (reference sequence). The CDR3 runs to 15 residues. The ends were cut back, 5 bases at V and 2 bases at J, with 16 bases in the middle. Here the CDR3 reads CASSSWTGLTYEQYF. In DNA, the CDR3 is TGTGCCAGTAGTTCTTGGACGGGTCTCACCTACGAGCAGTACTTC. Complete variable domain (other parts from reference TRBV19 and TRBJ2-7): DGGITQSPKYLFRKEGQNVTLSCEQNLNHDAMYWYRQDPGQGLRLIYYSQIVNDFQKGDIAEGYSVSREKKESFPLTVTSAQKNPTAFYLCASSSWTGLTYEQYFGPGTRLTVT.

V usage is TRBV18 and J usage is TRBJ1-2; 8 bases match TRBD1. Germline V gene sequence: CDR1 KGHSH, CDR2 LQKENI. The length of the CDR3 is 16 residues. V gave up 2 bases and J gave up 0 bases; unmatched junction bases: 5. CDR3 protein: CASSPTRGQTNYGYTF. The CDR3 region has the DNA TGTGCCAGCTCACCAACCAGGGGGCAGACTAACTATGGCTACACCTTC.

CDR3 nucleotide sequence: TGCGCCAGCAGCCAAGACGGAGTTCGGCGGATAGGGGGTAATCTTGCTAATGAAAAACTGTTTTTT. Amino acid sequence: CASSQDGVRRIGGNLANEKLFF. The chain recombines TRBV4-1 with TRBJ1-4; possible D gene TRBD1, 6 bases. CDR1 is MGHRA, CDR2 YSYEKL, per germline. The V and J ends lost 0 bases and 3 bases respectively, with 29 bases between them. The length of the CDR3 is 22 residues.

The chain recombines TRBV27 with TRBJ2-2, with no clear D. The CDR3 spans 13 residues. Germline lookup yields CDR1 MNHEY and CDR2 SMNVEV (reference sequence). Between the trimmed V and J ends, which lost 4 bases and 0 bases, there was a span of 3 bases. As DNA, the CDR3 is TGTGCCAGCAGTTGGGCGAACACCGGGGAGCTGTTTTTT. It codes for CASSWANTGELFF.

V usage is TRBV2 and J usage is TRBJ1-3, with 7 bases lining up with TRBD1. The CDR3 length is 15 residues. With V trimmed by 7 bases and J by 0 bases, 6 bases remained unmatched. The germline gives CDR1 SNHLY, CDR2 FYNNEI. The CDR3 loop is CASTQPGGSGNTIYF. In DNA, the CDR3 is TGTGCCAGCACCCAGCCAGGGGGCTCTGGAAACACCATATATTTT.

The genes are TRBV28 and TRBJ2-7, with TRBD2 as a possible D gene (5 bases). The CDR3 extends over 15 amino acids. Germline CDR1 is MDHEN and CDR2 is SYDVKM. The germline V and J ends were trimmed by 5 bases and 2 bases, with 16 bases remaining between them. This CDR3 reads CASSKRRTLAYEQYF. The CDR3 DNA sequence: TGTGCCAGCAGTAAAAGGAGGACTTTAGCCTACGAGCAGTACTTC.

This sequence joins TRBV7-9 and TRBJ1-4, with 7 bases fitting TRBD1. With V trimmed by 6 bases and J by 4 bases, 2 bases remained unmatched. CDR1 is SEHNR, CDR2 FQNEAQ, per germline (reference sequence). There are 13 residues in the CDR3. In DNA, the CDR3 is TGTGCCAGCAGAGACAGGGATAATGAAAAACTGTTTTTT. This codes for CASRDRDNEKLFF.

The chain joins TRBV28 to TRBJ1-6; D possibly corresponds to TRBD1 (6 bases). Germline lookup yields CDR1 MDHEN and CDR2 SYDVKM. Trimming shortened V by 3 bases and J by 7 bases, and 13 bases separated the two germline ends. The CDR3 consists of 15 residues. CDR3 loop: CASSFVSGGNSPLHF. The CDR3 DNA is TGTGCCAGCAGTTTTGTTTCGGGGGGCAATTCACCCCTCCACTTT.

The chain couples TRBV6-6 to TRBJ1-2; D possibly corresponds to TRBD1 (5 bases). The CDR3 spans 13 residues. Germline loops: CDR1 MNHNY, CDR2 SVGAGI (reference sequence). Trimming removed 2 bases at V and 8 bases at J, with 12 bases between. In nucleotides, the CDR3 is TGTGCCAGCAGTTACGGGGGTTTAGAGGGCTACACCTTC. Translated: CASSYGGLEGYTF.

The rearrangement uses TRBV2 and TRBJ2-2; 7 nucleotides match TRBD1. After removal of 7 bases from V and 0 bases from J, the junction contained 5 bases not matched to a gene. Germline V CDR1 and CDR2: SNHLY, FYNNEI. The CDR3 totals 15 residues. CDR3 sequence reads: CASMTGQANTGELFF. The CDR3 nucleotides are TGTGCCAGCATGACAGGGCAAGCGAACACCGGGGAGCTGTTTTTT.

This chain uses TRBV21-1 with TRBJ2-2; the DNA was not used to check the table's D call, TRBD2. TRBV21-1 is listed as a pseudogene. This CDR3 contains 19 residues. Here the CDR3 DNA reads TGTGCCACCTGGATTCGGGGGACTAGCGGGAGGGGGAGCACCGGGGAGCTGTTTTTT. Translating it yields CATWIRGTSGRGSTGELFF.

The chain is built from TRBV30 and TRBJ1-6; 8 positions match TRBD1. With 7 bases clipped from V and 5 bases from J, the junction kept 13 bases outside the gene matches. This CDR3 comprises 16 residues. Germline V gives CDR1 GTSNPN, CDR2 SVGIG (reference sequence). CDR3 residues: CAFDRGITLHNSPLHF. DNA for the CDR3: TGTGCCTTCGACAGGGGAATAACTCTACATAATTCACCCCTCCACTTT.

The chain carries TRBV18 and TRBJ1-3, with a possible D match to TRBD1 (5 bases). The CDR3 is 15 residues long. Per the germline V gene, CDR1 is KGHSH and CDR2 is LQKENI. The V end was cut by 0 bases, the J end by 3 bases, with 9 bases between. CDR3 in amino acids: CASSPPGRDGNTIYF. CDR3 DNA sequence: TGTGCCAGCTCACCACCTGGCAGGGATGGAAACACCATATATTTT.

The chain links TRBV15 to TRBJ2-1; a weak D match, TRBD1 (5 bases). Germline lookup yields CDR1 LNHNV and CDR2 YYDKDF (reference sequence). Trimming shortened V by 0 bases and J by 0 bases, and 9 bases separated the two germline ends. The CDR3 extends over 16 amino acids. The chain's CDR3 is CATSREGANSYNEQFF. In DNA form, the CDR3 reads TGTGCCACCAGCAGAGAAGGGGCAAACTCCTACAATGAGCAGTTCTTC.

V is TRBV19 and J is TRBJ2-7; D perhaps matches TRBD2 (6 bases). The CDR3 is made up of 15 amino acids. Per the germline V gene, CDR1 is LNHDA and CDR2 is SQIVND (reference sequence). Trimming removed 5 bases at V and 0 bases at J, with 14 bases between. As DNA, the CDR3 is TGTGCCAGTAGTTGGGGTAGCGGCCCCTCCTACGAGCAGTACTTC. Amino acid sequence: CASSWGSGPSYEQYF.

The chain employs TRBV20-1 and TRBJ2-4; D assignment may be TRBD1 or TRBD2 (5 bases each). The CDR3 totals 13 residues. Trimming cost V 3 bases and J 7 bases, with 13 bases left between them. CDR1 and CDR2 (germline): DFQATT, SNEGSKA (reference sequence). CDR3 bases: TGCAGTGCTAGTCACGAGGGGTGGAACATTCAGTACTTC. Translating gives CSASHEGWNIQYF.

The V and J genes are TRBV5-6 and TRBJ2-1, with 12 bases that match TRBD2. The germline CDR1 and CDR2 sequences are SGHDT and YYEEEE. This CDR3 has 17 amino acids. J was trimmed by 4 bases and V by 0 bases; bases with no gene match: 5. The CDR3 sequence is CASSLGTSGARYNEQFF. DNA for the CDR3: TGTGCCAGCAGCTTGGGGACTAGCGGGGCCCGTTACAATGAGCAGTTCTTC.

The chain uses TRBV2 and TRBJ2-5, with TRBD2 identical over 8 bases. The CDR3 runs to 17 residues. The V segment lost 3 bases and the J segment 1 base; nucleotides outside the gene matches: 10. Looked up from germline, CDR1 is SNHLY and CDR2 is FYNNEI. In nucleotides, the CDR3 is TGTGCCAGCAGTGACCCTAGCGGGCTCGGGGGCCAAGAGACCCAGTACTTC. Its translation is CASSDPSGLGGQETQYF.

The rearrangement links TRBV2 to TRBJ2-7, with 9 bases fitting TRBD1. This CDR3 contains 15 residues. V lost 6 bases to trimming and J lost 7 bases; unmatched junction nucleotides: 13. Per the germline V gene, CDR1 is SNHLY and CDR2 is FYNNEI. The CDR3 DNA sequence: TGTGCCAGCAGGGCAACAGGGGGCGTCCTGGGGGAGCAGTACTTC. Protein product: CASRATGGVLGEQYF.

The chain uses TRBV6-5 and TRBJ2-7; no definite D call. Germline V gene lookup returns CDR1 MNHEY and CDR2 SVGAGI. Trimming pared 7 bases from V and 3 bases from J, leaving 10 bases between. This CDR3 comprises 12 residues. CDR3 nucleotides: TGTGCCAGCACCCAGGTCGGCTACGAGCAGTACTTC. Its translation: CASTQVGYEQYF.

Notes on this clone: One end of the junction does not line up with germline, which may come from a read error. The chain combines TRBV6-5 with TRBJ1-1, with D uncertain. This CDR3 has 15 residues. Germline V gives CDR1 MNHEY, CDR2 SVGAGI. The CDR3 here is CASSYSTSMNTEASF. In nucleotides, the CDR3 is TGTGCCAGCAGTTACTCGACCAGTATGAACACTGAAGCTTCCTTT.

The V call is TRBV19, the J call TRBJ1-4; TRBD1 matches at 7 bases. Germline CDR1 LNHDA, CDR2 SQIVND (reference sequence). V lost 6 bases and J lost 6; bases outside the gene matches: 7. The CDR3 runs 14 residues. CDR3 DNA sequence: TGTGCCAGTAGGAAGGGGACAGTTTATGAAAAACTGTTTTTT. As protein: CASRKGTVYEKLFF.

The chain joins TRBV27 to TRBJ2-7; the D gene is possibly TRBD1 (6 bases). Germline V gene sequence: CDR1 MNHEY, CDR2 SMNVEV (reference sequence). Trimming stripped 6 bases from V and 7 bases from J, with 22 bases between. The CDR3 runs to 15 residues. This chain's CDR3 is CASSAKGGRNREQYF. The CDR3 bases are TGTGCCAGCAGCGCGAAAGGGGGTCGCAATCGGGAGCAGTACTTC.

The chain has TRBV5-1 and TRBJ1-1; D gene ambiguous. Germline CDR1 reads SGHRS; CDR2 reads YFSETQ. There are 14 residues in the CDR3. The V end was cut by 5 bases, the J end by 1 base, with 12 bases between. The DNA for the CDR3 is TGCGCCAGCAGTCAAGTGTCTGGGAACACTGAAGCTTTCTTT. Protein: CASSQVSGNTEAFF.

J is TRBJ1-4 and V is TRBV28; D is perhaps TRBD1 (5 bases). V was trimmed by 3 bases and J by 14 bases, leaving 16 bases between them. The CDR3 sequence is 13 residues long. CDR1 is MDHEN and CDR2 is SYDVKM in the germline V gene. CDR3 in DNA: TGTGCCAGCAGTTTCGGGGACCGATTAGGGCTGTTTTTT. Amino acids: CASSFGDRLGLFF.